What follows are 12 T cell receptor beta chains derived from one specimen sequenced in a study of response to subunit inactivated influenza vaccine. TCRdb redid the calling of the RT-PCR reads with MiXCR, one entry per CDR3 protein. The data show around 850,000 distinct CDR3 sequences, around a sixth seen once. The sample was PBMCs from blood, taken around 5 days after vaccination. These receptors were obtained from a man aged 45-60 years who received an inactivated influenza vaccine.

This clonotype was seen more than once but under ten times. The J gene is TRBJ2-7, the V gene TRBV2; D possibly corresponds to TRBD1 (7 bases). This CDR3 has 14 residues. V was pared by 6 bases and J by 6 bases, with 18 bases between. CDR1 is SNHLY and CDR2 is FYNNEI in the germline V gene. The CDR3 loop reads CASSRRQGAGEQYF. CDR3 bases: TGTGCCAGCAGCAGAAGACAGGGAGCGGGCGAGCAGTACTTC.

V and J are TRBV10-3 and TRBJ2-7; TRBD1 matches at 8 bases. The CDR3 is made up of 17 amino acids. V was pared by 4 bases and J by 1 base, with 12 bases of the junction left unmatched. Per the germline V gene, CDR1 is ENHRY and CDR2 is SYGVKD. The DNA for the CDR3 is TGTGCCATCAGTGTGGACCGACAGGGGCCCGAATCCTACGAGCAGTACTTC. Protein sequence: CAISVDRQGPESYEQYF.

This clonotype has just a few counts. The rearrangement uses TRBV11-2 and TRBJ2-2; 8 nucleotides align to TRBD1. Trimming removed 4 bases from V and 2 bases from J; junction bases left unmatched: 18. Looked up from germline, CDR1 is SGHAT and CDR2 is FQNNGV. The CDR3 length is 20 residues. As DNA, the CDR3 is TGTGCCAGCAGCTATACCGGGACAGGCTTTTTGGGGGAAAACACCGGGGAGCTGTTTTTT. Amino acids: CASSYTGTGFLGENTGELFF.

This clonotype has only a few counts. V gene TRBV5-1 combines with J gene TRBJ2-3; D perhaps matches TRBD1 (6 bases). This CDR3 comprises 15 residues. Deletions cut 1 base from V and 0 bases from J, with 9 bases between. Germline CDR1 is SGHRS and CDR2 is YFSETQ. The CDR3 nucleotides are TGCGCCAGCAGCTTGTCGGACAGTAGCACAGATACGCAGTATTTT. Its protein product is CASSLSDSSTDTQYF.

This CDR3 is CASSLWDGTTIEQYF. As DNA, the CDR3 is TGTGCCAGCAGTTTATGGGACGGGACCACAATCGAGCAGTACTTC. The rearrangement joins TRBV28 to TRBJ2-7; D may match TRBD1 or TRBD2 (5 bases each). The CDR3 totals 15 residues. Deletions cut 0 bases from V and 6 bases from J, with 15 bases between. Germline-derived CDR1 and CDR2 are MDHEN and SYDVKM.

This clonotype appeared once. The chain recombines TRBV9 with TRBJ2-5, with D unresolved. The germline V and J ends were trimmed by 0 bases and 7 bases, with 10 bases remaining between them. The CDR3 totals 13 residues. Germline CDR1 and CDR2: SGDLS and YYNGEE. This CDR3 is CASSVDPIGTQYF. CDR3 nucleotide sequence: TGTGCCAGCAGCGTAGACCCCATAGGGACCCAGTACTTC. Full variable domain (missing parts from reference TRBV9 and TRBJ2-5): DSGVTQTPKHLITATGQRVTLRCSPRSGDLSVYWYQQSLDQGLQFLIQYYNGEERAKGNILERFSAQQFPDLHSELNLSSLELGDSALYFCASSVDPIGTQYFGPGTRLLVL.

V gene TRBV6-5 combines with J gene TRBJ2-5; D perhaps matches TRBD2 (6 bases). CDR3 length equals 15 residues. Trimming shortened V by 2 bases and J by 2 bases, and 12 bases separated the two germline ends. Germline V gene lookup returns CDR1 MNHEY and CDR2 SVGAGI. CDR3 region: CASSYVGSVQETQYF. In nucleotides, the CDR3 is TGTGCCAGCAGTTACGTCGGGAGTGTTCAAGAGACCCAGTACTTC.

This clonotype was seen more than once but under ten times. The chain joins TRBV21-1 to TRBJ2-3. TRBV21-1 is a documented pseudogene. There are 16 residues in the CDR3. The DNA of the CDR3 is TGTGCCAGCAGCAATGTGCGCGGACCTAGCACAGATACGCAGTATTTT. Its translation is CASSNVRGPSTDTQYF.

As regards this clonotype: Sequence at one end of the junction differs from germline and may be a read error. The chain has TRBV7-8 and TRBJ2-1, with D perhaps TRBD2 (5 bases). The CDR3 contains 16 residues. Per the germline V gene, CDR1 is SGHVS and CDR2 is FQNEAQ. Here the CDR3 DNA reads TGCGCCAGCAGCTTAGACCTAGCCTCCACCTACAATGAGCAGTTCTTC. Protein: CASSLDLASTYNEQFF.

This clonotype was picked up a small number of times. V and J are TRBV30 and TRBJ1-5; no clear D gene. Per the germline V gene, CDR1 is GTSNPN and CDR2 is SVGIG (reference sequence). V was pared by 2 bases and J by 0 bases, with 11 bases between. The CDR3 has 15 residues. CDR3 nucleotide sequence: TGTGCCTGGAGTCGGACCGAGTATAGCAATCAGCCCCAGCATTTT. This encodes CAWSRTEYSNQPQHF.

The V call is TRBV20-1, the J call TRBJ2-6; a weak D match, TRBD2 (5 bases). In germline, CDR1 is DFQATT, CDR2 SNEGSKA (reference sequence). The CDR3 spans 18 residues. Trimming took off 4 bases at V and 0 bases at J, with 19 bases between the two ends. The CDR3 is CSATDLTVGSSGANVLTF. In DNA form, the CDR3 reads TGCAGTGCTACCGACCTAACAGTTGGGAGCTCTGGGGCCAACGTCCTGACTTTC.

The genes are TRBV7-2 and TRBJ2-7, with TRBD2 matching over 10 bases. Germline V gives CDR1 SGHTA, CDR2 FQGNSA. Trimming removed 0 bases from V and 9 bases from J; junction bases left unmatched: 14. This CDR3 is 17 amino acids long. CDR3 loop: CASSLAFLAGVTRGQYF. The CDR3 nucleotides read TGTGCCAGCAGCTTAGCGTTCCTAGCGGGGGTAACACGTGGGCAGTACTTC.